This T cell receptor (beta chain) was recovered during a study of blood T cells in healthy people across ages. Healthy Russian Caucasian donors spanned ages 6 to 90 years. Each sample gave at least 6 million isolated PBMCs. Per germline, CDR1 SEHNR and CDR2 FQNEAQ (reference sequence). V dropped 7 bases and J dropped 0 bases, with 11 bases sitting between them. CDR3 length: 14 amino acids. A second PCR, run for about 7 to 11 cycles, used a sample-barcoded 5' primer plus a J-beta primer mix. Each cDNA molecule, via a template-switch adaptor with 12 random nucleotides, was tagged. MiXCR was run by TCRdb on the 5' RACE reads, yielding one entry per CDR3 protein. Of about a million distinct CDR3 sequences listed, 35% to 40% are singletons.

This chain connects TRBV7-9 to TRBJ2-3; D perhaps matches TRBD1 (6 bases). The TCR was taken from a man aged 18 to 30 in good health. Sequencing input: blood. The CDR3 reads CASTPGQSTDTQYF. CDR3 nucleotide sequence: TGTGCCAGCACCCCCGGACAGAGCACAGATACGCAGTATTTT.